This entry is about one T cell receptor (beta chain). Its recognized antigen is unknown. Base qualities are not provided; no much larger clone lies one nucleotide away. This entry is derived from a study of T cell repertoires in ileal Crohn's disease (dated by TCRdb to about 2019). Notes on the research overall: The median duration of disease was approximately 8.5 years, and at the time of surgery roughly 38% of patients were active smokers. A total of about 170 mucosal samples from approximately 60 patients were sequenced, with samples obtained at several locations on the surgical specimen and at postoperative endoscopy. The study was conducted in parallel with a multicentre cohort built to find predictors of early endoscopic recurrence after ileocolonic resection. TCR repertoire analysis was performed in a few dozen Crohn's disease patients drawn from a prospective multicentre cohort. Postoperative therapy was given to about half of the patients, with thiopurines administered to under 13 patients and anti-TNF agents administered to under 20 patients. Every patient underwent surgery because of a complication, which was stricturing disease in about 61% of cases and penetrating disease in roughly 39%. Neoterminal ileum biopsies obtained at postoperative colonoscopy were designated as M6 samples. Endoscopic postoperative recurrence was defined as a Rutgeerts score above i0.

For commercial TCRB immunosequencing, about 500 nanograms of biopsy DNA were submitted for each sample. Adaptive Biotechnology amplified CDR3 regions from genomic DNA with a two-step multiplex PCR that controlled for amplification bias. Primers for every V and J gene segment were used in the first PCR, and barcodes and Illumina adapters were added in the second PCR. CDR3 libraries were sequenced using an Illumina instrument. The study's own analysis went as follows. The analysis drew on both the pipelines supplied by the vendor and custom analysis of the raw data in R/Bioconductor running R version 3.3.0. Clonality, which ranges from 0 to 1, was calculated as the inverse of the normalised Shannon entropy across all productive clones. The repertoire share taken up by the top 100 clones defined high-frequency clones, and only clones that passed a 95% confidence test were kept. Overlap between samples was measured with the Morisita-Horn index, while repertoire diversity was measured with the Simpson index. TCRdb took over this immuneACCESS table, retaining in-frame rearrangements with V and J assigned. Such tables are incomplete; in checked studies, under half of the missing clones stem from an unresolved V gene, and the remainder is unexplained. That table gives V, J and clone size, and the DNA gave D and trimming. The sample table shows around 15,000 clones, and about three quarters are seen once. The ten most abundant clones make up under 4.5% of the sample.

The CDR3 goes from the cysteine to the phenylalanine over 14 residues. The read is trimmed to its CDR3 DNA, 42 bases read in frame from base 1. A distance of 12 bases separates the germline ends of V and J, which lose 5 bases and 2 bases respectively. From the germline V gene (reference sequence), CDR1 is LNHDA and CDR2 is SQIVND. Overall results and qualifications from the work: Endoscopic recurrence was found to be associated with higher high-frequency clone percentages at surgery, and recurrence was observed in all patients with clonality above 26.8% (18/57). Postoperative endoscopy timing varied within the first year after surgery, with a median delay of around 7.1 months. Sorted CD8 T cells carried more high-frequency clones than CD4 T cells, suggesting mucosal expansions were mainly CD8. Compared with non-smokers, patients who were active smokers at surgery showed a significantly higher proportion of clonal expansions (approximately 28% vs 17%, p=0.02). Only a subgroup of patients, of unstated size, had their mucosal CD4 and CD8 T cells sorted and sequenced.

This specimen's time point label, interpreted: neoterminal ileum biopsy at postoperative endoscopy, about 6 months after surgery. Eligible patients were adults with ileal or ileocolonic Crohn's disease who had an indication for ileocolonic resection. Before DNA extraction, whole ileal mucosal biopsies were kept frozen at -80 degrees C. Genomic DNA was isolated from frozen whole biopsies using a TRizol-based method, and the DNA was quantified with a NanoDrop 2000 spectrophotometer. This sequence was found in an adult with Crohn's disease. The sample taken for sequencing was ileal tissue. The chain uses TRBV19 and TRBJ1-1; the D gene cannot be named for sure. For the CDR3, the sequence is CASSPTRFNTEAFF. The DNA reads as follows: TGTGCCAGTAGTCCGACTCGATTTAACACTGAAGCTTTCTTT.